This entry lists 27 T cell receptor beta chains sequenced from one sample in a study of blood T cell repertoires in COVID-19. The table came from immunoSEQ multiplex PCR; TCRdb's copy has only in-frame clones and leaves some out. The sample shows approximately 100,000 clones, 87% of them seen only once. Sequencing used peripheral blood. These receptors came from a man between 50 and 59 years old in a cohort sampled during active COVID-19.

The chain couples TRBV6-5 to TRBJ2-2; 11 bases line up with TRBD2. The germline V gene has CDR1 MNHEY and CDR2 SVGAGI. V shed 8 bases, J shed 8 bases, and the junction held 7 bases outside the gene matches. CDR3 size: 14 residues. The CDR3 reads CASLLAGGVGELFF. The CDR3 DNA reads TGTGCCAGCCTCCTAGCGGGGGGTGTGGGGGAGCTGTTTTTT.

V is TRBV21-1 and J is TRBJ1-1; the DNA was not used to check the table's D call, TRBD1. TRBV21-1 counts as a pseudogene. CDR3 length equals 19 residues. Here the CDR3 reads CASSKHGDRELPMNTEAFF. As DNA, the CDR3 is TGTGCCAGCAGCAAACATGGAGACAGGGAGCTTCCCATGAACACTGAAGCTTTCTTT.

The chain has TRBV6-5 and TRBJ2-5; D might be TRBD2 (6 bases). Trimming took 5 bases from V and 2 from J, leaving 9 bases between them. The germline V gene has CDR1 MNHEY and CDR2 SVGAGI. This CDR3 region has 13 residues. CDR3 loop: CASSQLAQETQYF. The CDR3 nucleotides are TGTGCCAGCAGTCAGCTAGCGCAAGAGACCCAGTACTTC.

The chain employs TRBV2 and TRBJ1-5; D is perhaps TRBD1 (6 bases). Trimming left V 5 bases short and J 4 bases short, with 9 bases between. Germline CDR1 and CDR2: SNHLY and FYNNEI. The CDR3 runs to 13 residues. CDR3 in amino acids: CASSHRDNQPQHF. In nucleotides, the CDR3 is TGTGCCAGCAGTCACAGGGATAATCAGCCCCAGCATTTT. Looking up the rest from reference TRBV2 and TRBJ1-5 gives the full variable domain: EPEVTQTPSHQVTQMGQEVILRCVPISNHLYFYWYRQILGQKVEFLVSFYNNEISEKSEIFDDQFSVERPDGSNFTLKIRSTKLEDSAMYFCASSHRDNQPQHFGDGTRLSIL.

The rearrangement links TRBV10-2 to TRBJ2-1; 12 positions agree with TRBD2. CDR1 is WSHSY and CDR2 is SAAADI in the germline V gene. The junction had 5 bases not matched to a gene; V was cut back by 8 bases and J by 9 bases. The length of the CDR3 is 13 residues. The CDR3: CASALAGGREQFF. DNA of the CDR3: TGCGCCAGCGCTCTAGCGGGGGGGCGTGAGCAGTTCTTC.

V gene TRBV6-6 combines with J gene TRBJ2-3; 8 bases align to TRBD2. Trimming at V came to 4 bases and at J to 7 bases, leaving 13 bases not matched to a gene. The CDR3 spans 16 residues. Germline V gene lookup returns CDR1 MNHNY and CDR2 SVGAGI (reference sequence). In DNA, the CDR3 is TGTGCCAGCAGTTCCTTTTCCAGCGGGGGCACCCATACGCAGTATTTT. This codes for CASSSFSSGGTHTQYF.

The chain employs TRBV7-9 and TRBJ1-4; D remains ambiguous. The CDR3 contains 15 residues. V was shortened by 5 bases and J by 0 bases, with 10 bases between the two germline ends. CDR1 and CDR2 (germline): SEHNR, FQNEAQ (reference sequence). The CDR3 DNA reads TGTGCCAGCAGCCTTAGAGCGTCAACTAATGAAAAACTGTTTTTT. It is translated as CASSLRASTNEKLFF.

The gene calls are TRBV2 and TRBJ2-5; TRBD2 matches 9 bases. Germline assignment: CDR1 SNHLY and CDR2 FYNNEI. The CDR3 has 15 residues. The J segment lost 2 bases and the V segment lost 7 bases, leaving 8 bases of the junction unmatched. CDR3 loop: CASIPGLALQETQYF. For the CDR3, the DNA is TGTGCCAGCATCCCAGGACTAGCGCTTCAAGAGACCCAGTACTTC.

The V gene is TRBV5-4, the J gene TRBJ1-1; 9 bases line up with TRBD1. After removal of 3 bases from V and 0 bases from J, the junction contained 3 bases not matched to a gene. The germline gives CDR1 SGHNT, CDR2 YYREEE (reference sequence). The CDR3 totals 15 residues. The CDR3 is CASSSRTGVNTEAFF. The CDR3 nucleotides are TGTGCCAGCAGCTCTAGGACAGGGGTGAACACTGAAGCTTTCTTT.

The V and J genes are TRBV7-8 and TRBJ2-1; D is unclear. V lost 5 bases and J 8 bases, leaving 13 bases between the germline ends. The V gene's germline CDR1 is SGHVS and CDR2 FQNEAQ. The CDR3 extends over 13 amino acids. In DNA form, the CDR3 reads TGTGCCAGCAGCACATCCCGGAGAGATGAGCAGTTCTTC. Its translation: CASSTSRRDEQFF.

The rearrangement uses TRBV5-1 and TRBJ2-2, with D possibly TRBD1 on 6 matching bases. Trimming removed 0 bases from V and 0 bases from J, with 9 bases in between. This CDR3 is 16 amino acids long. Looked up from germline, CDR1 is SGHRS and CDR2 is YFSETQ. Written as DNA, the CDR3 is TGCGCCAGCAGCTTGGAGGGGACACCGAACACCGGGGAGCTGTTTTTT. Translation gives CASSLEGTPNTGELFF.

CDR3 nucleotide sequence: TGTGCCTCAACTATGGGACAGTCGGGAGGCTACACCTTC. Translation gives CASTMGQSGGYTF. The V call is TRBV10-3, the J call TRBJ1-2; TRBD1 aligns across 7 bases. CDR1 and CDR2 (germline): ENHRY, SYGVKD. The ends lost 11 bases at V and 8 bases at J; junction bases unmatched: 14. There are 13 residues in the CDR3.

The chain employs TRBV2 and TRBJ1-1; D possibly corresponds to TRBD1 (6 bases). Per germline, CDR1 SNHLY and CDR2 FYNNEI. This CDR3 region has 14 residues. Trimming stripped 4 bases from V and 5 bases from J, with 14 bases between. This chain's CDR3 is CASSGGGARTEAFF. In DNA, the CDR3 is TGTGCCAGCAGTGGGGGGGGCGCGAGAACTGAAGCTTTCTTT.

The gene calls are TRBV5-8 and TRBJ2-1, with 7 nucleotides matching TRBD1. The CDR3 spans 15 residues. Germline V gene data show CDR1 as SGHTS and CDR2 as YDEGEE. Unmatched junction bases numbered 5, after V lost 0 bases and J lost 5 bases. In nucleotides, the CDR3 is TGTGCCAGCAGCTTGGGACAGGGTTCCCACAATGAGCAGTTCTTC. Protein product: CASSLGQGSHNEQFF.

This chain connects TRBV12-2 to TRBJ1-2. TRBV12-2 is noted as a pseudogene. The CDR3 covers 14 residues. In nucleotides, the CDR3 is TGTGCAAGTCGCGGCCGGGGGGCTAACTATGGCTACACCTTC. This translates into CASRGRGANYGYTF.

The chain recombines TRBV7-2 with TRBJ1-2; D is perhaps TRBD1 (5 bases). Germline-derived CDR1 and CDR2 are SGHTA and FQGNSA. The V gene lost 0 bases and the J gene lost 6 bases, with 11 bases spanning the gap. The CDR3 totals 14 residues. Written as DNA, the CDR3 is TGTGCCAGCAGCTTAGCACAGGCGGCTGATGGCTACACCTTC. This encodes CASSLAQAADGYTF.

V is TRBV6-6 and J is TRBJ2-5; possible D gene TRBD2, 6 bases. The CDR3 is 15 residues long. V lost 4 bases and J 2 bases, leaving 14 bases between the germline ends. Germline V lookup: CDR1 MNHNY, CDR2 SVGAGI (reference sequence). The CDR3 bases are TGTGCCAGCAGTTTTTCGGGAGCAAGTCAAGAGACCCAGTACTTC. It specifies CASSFSGASQETQYF.

The chain links TRBV28 to TRBJ2-7; tentative D call: TRBD2 (7 bases). The CDR3 is 11 residues long. The V gene lost 10 bases and the J gene lost 5 bases, with 12 bases spanning the gap. CDR1 MDHEN and CDR2 SYDVKM come from the germline V gene. The CDR3 DNA sequence: TGTGCCACAAGGGGGGGGCACGAGCAGTACGTC. Protein sequence: CATRGGHEQYV.

This clone was counted a single time. CDR3 loop: CASSLAIQGAHEQYF. CDR3 bases: TGTGCCAGCAGCTTAGCAATACAGGGGGCCCACGAGCAGTACTTC. The gene calls are TRBV7-2 and TRBJ2-7; 9 bases map to TRBD1. CDR1 and CDR2 from the germline V gene are SGHTA and FQGNSA. The junction had 5 bases not matched to a gene; V was cut back by 0 bases and J by 5 bases. The CDR3 extends over 15 amino acids.

This chain joins TRBV6-5 and TRBJ1-4; 11 bases line up with TRBD1. CDR3 length: 15 residues. The germline gives CDR1 MNHEY, CDR2 SVGAGI. With 8 bases clipped from V and 7 bases from J, the junction kept 9 bases outside the gene matches. CDR3 bases: TGTGCCAGCGGACCCGGACAGGGGGCGAGTGAAAAACTGTTTTTT. It is translated as CASGPGQGASEKLFF.

The J gene is TRBJ1-4, the V gene TRBV7-2, with D possibly matching TRBD1 (6 bases). The CDR3 sequence is 15 residues long. In germline, CDR1 is SGHTA, CDR2 FQGNSA. V was cut by 1 base and J by 6 bases, with 12 bases left in between. As DNA, the CDR3 is TGTGCCAGCAGCTTAGGTGGGGGCGCGGATGAAAAACTGTTTTTT. This encodes CASSLGGGADEKLFF. The complete variable domain, with remaining parts taken from reference TRBV7-2 and TRBJ1-4, reads GAGVSQSPSNKVTEKGKDVELRCDPISGHTALYWYRQSLGQGLEFLIYFQGNSAPDKSGLPSDRFSAERTGGSVSTLTIQRTQQEDSAVYLCASSLGGGADEKLFFGSGTQLSVL.

The CDR3 nucleotides are TGTGCCAGCAGCTTGGAATTTCAGGGGGCCAGCACTGAAGCTTTCTTT. Protein product: CASSLEFQGASTEAFF. The J gene is TRBJ1-1, the V gene TRBV5-7, with 8 bases fitting TRBD1. TRBV5-7 is an ORF; its function is uncertain. The V segment lost 0 bases and the J segment 4 bases; nucleotides outside the gene matches: 8. There are 16 residues in the CDR3.

The chain links TRBV27 to TRBJ2-4, with a possible D match to TRBD2 (6 bases). The CDR3 sequence is 15 residues long. CDR1 MNHEY and CDR2 SMNVEV come from the germline V gene (reference sequence). Trimming took 11 bases from V and 0 from J, leaving 17 bases between them. CDR3 bases: TGTGCCCGCGGGGAGTTAGAACTAGCCAAAAACATTCAGTACTTC. It specifies CARGELELAKNIQYF.

This chain joins TRBV5-1 and TRBJ1-1, with 8 bases lining up with TRBD1. Germline loops: CDR1 SGHRS, CDR2 YFSETQ. V lost 3 bases, J lost 1 base, and 2 bases stayed unmatched. This CDR3 has 14 residues. CDR3 coding DNA: TGCGCCAGCAGCTCGGGACAGGAGAACACTGAAGCTTTCTTT. As protein: CASSSGQENTEAFF.

This chain uses TRBV7-8 with TRBJ2-5; D is possibly TRBD1 (6 bases). The CDR3 length is 15 residues. Trimming took off 5 bases at V and 5 bases at J, with 18 bases between the two ends. Germline V CDR1 and CDR2: SGHVS, FQNEAQ. The CDR3 DNA is TGTGCCAGCAGCAACAGGGTCGGTTACGAGGAGACCCAGTACTTC. It translates to CASSNRVGYEETQYF.

This sequence joins TRBV7-2 and TRBJ2-5; 7 nucleotides line up with TRBD1. After removal of 4 bases from V and 2 bases from J, the junction contained 7 bases not matched to a gene. Per germline, CDR1 SGHTA and CDR2 FQGNSA. CDR3 length: 15 amino acids. CDR3 sequence: CASSSGQAVQETQYF. As DNA, the CDR3 is TGTGCCAGCAGCTCTGGACAGGCGGTGCAAGAGACCCAGTACTTC.

The J gene is TRBJ2-1, the V gene TRBV3-1 (or the pseudogene TRBV3-2); TRBD2 aligns across 10 bases. This CDR3 is built from 19 residues. V was pared by 5 bases and J by 0 bases, with 13 bases of the junction left unmatched. Germline V gene lookup returns CDR1 LGHDT and CDR2 YNNKEL (reference sequence). The CDR3 DNA follows: TGTGCCAGCAGCTCCCAGGGTAGCGGGGGGACGAGCTCCTACAATGAGCAGTTCTTC. Encoded protein: CASSSQGSGGTSSYNEQFF.